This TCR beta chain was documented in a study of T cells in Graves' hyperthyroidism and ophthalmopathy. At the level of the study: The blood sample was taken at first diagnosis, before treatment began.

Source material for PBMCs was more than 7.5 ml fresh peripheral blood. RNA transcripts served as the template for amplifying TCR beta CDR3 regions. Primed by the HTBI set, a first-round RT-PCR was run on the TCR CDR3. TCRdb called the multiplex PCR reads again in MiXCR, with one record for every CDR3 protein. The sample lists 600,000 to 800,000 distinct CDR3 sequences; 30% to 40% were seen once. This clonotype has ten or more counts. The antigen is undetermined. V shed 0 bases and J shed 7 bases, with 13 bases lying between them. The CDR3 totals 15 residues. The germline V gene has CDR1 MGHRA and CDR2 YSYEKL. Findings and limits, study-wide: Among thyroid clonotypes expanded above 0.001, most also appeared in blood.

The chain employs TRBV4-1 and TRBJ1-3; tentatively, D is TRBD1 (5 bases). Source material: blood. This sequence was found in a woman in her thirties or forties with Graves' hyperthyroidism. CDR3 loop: CASSQEVTVMNTIYF. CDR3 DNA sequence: TGCGCCAGCAGCCAAGAGGTGACAGTGATGAACACCATATATTTT.